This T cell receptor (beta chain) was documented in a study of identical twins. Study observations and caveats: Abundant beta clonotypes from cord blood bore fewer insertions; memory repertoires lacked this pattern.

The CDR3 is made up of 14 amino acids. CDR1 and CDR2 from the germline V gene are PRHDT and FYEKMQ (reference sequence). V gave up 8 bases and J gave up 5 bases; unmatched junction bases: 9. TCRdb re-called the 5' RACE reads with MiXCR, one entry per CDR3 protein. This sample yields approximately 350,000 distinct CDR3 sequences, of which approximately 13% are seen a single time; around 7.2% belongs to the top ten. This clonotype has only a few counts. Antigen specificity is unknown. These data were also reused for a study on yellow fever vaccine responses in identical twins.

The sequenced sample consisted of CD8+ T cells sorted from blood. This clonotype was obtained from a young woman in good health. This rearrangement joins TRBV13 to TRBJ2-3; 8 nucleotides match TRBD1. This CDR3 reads CASSQDRDEDTQYF. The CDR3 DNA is TGTGCCAGCTCCCAGGACAGGGACGAAGATACGCAGTATTTT.